The 19 T cell receptor beta chains given below trace back to one sample, sequenced in a study of CD8+ T cells in alopecia areata. Following extraction, RNA underwent reverse transcription to cDNA, which served as the sequencing template. The assay was immunoSEQ multiplex PCR, and TCRdb's table has in-frame clones only and misses some. The table includes 80,000 to 95,000 clones, about 40% detected once. The treatment was: oral pan-JAK inhibitor, 5-10 mg twice daily. The input for sequencing was CD8+ T cells sorted from blood, taken at week 24, from a patient treated with tofacitinib. The receptors come from a human donor with alopecia areata.

In its sample, this clone was seen a few times. The rearrangement links TRBV28 to TRBJ2-1, with 7 bases identical to TRBD1. In germline, CDR1 is MDHEN, CDR2 SYDVKM. The CDR3 extends over 12 amino acids. V shed 6 bases, J shed 5 bases, and the junction held 1 base outside the gene matches. The CDR3 region has the DNA TGTGCCAGCAGCACAGGGGACAATGAGCAGTTCTTC. This encodes CASSTGDNEQFF.

The chain links TRBV6-5 to TRBJ2-7; TRBD2 matches 8 bases. From germline, CDR1 is MNHEY and CDR2 SVGAGI. The CDR3 extends over 15 amino acids. J lost 0 bases, V lost 7 bases, and 8 bases had no gene match. This chain's CDR3 is CASNEAGASSYEQYF. The CDR3 DNA sequence: TGTGCCAGCAACGAAGCGGGAGCCTCCTCCTACGAGCAGTACTTC.

The sample holds a few counts of this clone. The V gene is TRBV14, the J gene TRBJ2-1, with D possibly called TRBD1 or TRBD2 (5 bases each). Looked up from germline, CDR1 is SGHDN and CDR2 is FVKESK. Trimming took off 6 bases at V and 7 bases at J, with 16 bases between the two ends. The CDR3 is 14 amino acids. CDR3 loop: CASRRTTGTNEQFF. CDR3 bases: TGTGCCAGCAGAAGGACCACGGGGACGAATGAGCAGTTCTTC.

The chain combines TRBV15 with TRBJ2-1; the match to TRBD2 covers 13 bases. This CDR3 region has 16 residues. J gave up 6 bases and V 4 bases, and 6 bases lay outside the gene matches. Germline lookup yields CDR1 LNHNV and CDR2 YYDKDF (reference sequence). The CDR3 protein is CATSKTSGRVANEQFF. The CDR3 bases are TGTGCCACCAGCAAAACTAGCGGGAGGGTAGCCAATGAGCAGTTCTTC.

The CDR3, as DNA: TGTGCCAGCAGTTACTCGGACAGCAACAATGAGCAGTTCTTC. This sequence encodes CASSYSDSNNEQFF. This chain uses TRBV6-5 with TRBJ2-1; possible D gene TRBD1, 6 bases. The CDR3 has 14 amino acids. V dropped 0 bases and J dropped 5 bases, with 8 bases sitting between them. Germline lookup yields CDR1 MNHEY and CDR2 SVGAGI.

The J gene is TRBJ2-7, the V gene TRBV13, with 12 bases identical to TRBD2. Germline trimming cut 0 bases from V and 3 bases from J; bases unmatched to any gene: 6. This CDR3 contains 17 residues. Germline CDR1 PRHDT, CDR2 FYEKMQ (reference sequence). CDR3 protein: CASSLGPWTSGNYEQYF. The CDR3 region has the DNA TGTGCCAGCAGCTTAGGGCCCTGGACTAGCGGGAACTACGAGCAGTACTTC.

This chain uses TRBV7-2 with TRBJ2-1; 12 nucleotides match TRBD2. The J segment lost 9 bases and the V segment lost 3 bases, leaving 6 bases of the junction unmatched. Looked up from germline, CDR1 is SGHTA and CDR2 is FQGNSA. There are 15 residues in the CDR3. The CDR3 sequence: CASSFLAGGPGEQFF. The CDR3 DNA follows: TGTGCCAGCAGCTTCCTAGCGGGAGGGCCCGGTGAGCAGTTCTTC.

The chain recombines TRBV4-2 with TRBJ1-5, with D perhaps TRBD1 (5 bases). Germline V gene lookup returns CDR1 LGHNA and CDR2 YNFKEQ. This CDR3 spans 14 amino acids. V lost 3 bases, J lost 2 bases, and 8 bases lay in between. The CDR3 region has the DNA TGTGCCAGCAGCCACAGGGTAGGCAATCAGCCCCAGCATTTT. It codes for CASSHRVGNQPQHF.

In its sample, this clone was seen a few times. V and J are TRBV5-1 and TRBJ2-7, with 8 bases aligning to TRBD2. CDR1 and CDR2 from the germline V gene are SGHRS and YFSETQ. CDR3 length: 15 residues. The V gene end was trimmed by 2 bases and the J gene end by 1 base; junction bases not matched to a gene: 5. CDR3 nucleotides: TGCGCCAGCAGCTTCTCAGCGGGAGCATCCTACGAGCAGTACTTC. Translating it yields CASSFSAGASYEQYF.

This clone ranks as large (0.1 to 1%). The sample holds other DNA sequences that translate to the same CDR3. The chain joins TRBV18 to TRBJ2-1, with D hard to call. The CDR3 contains 12 residues. V was clipped by 2 bases and J by 5 bases, with 4 bases between them. The germline V gene has CDR1 KGHSH and CDR2 LQKENI. The CDR3 protein is CASSPGDNEQFF. CDR3 nucleotide sequence: TGTGCCAGCTCACCAGGGGACAATGAGCAGTTCTTC.

This chain connects TRBV29-1 to TRBJ2-7, with D maybe TRBD1 (6 bases). V was shortened by 6 bases and J by 2 bases, with 17 bases between the two germline ends. This CDR3 spans 14 amino acids. CDR1 is SQVTM, CDR2 ANQGSEA, per germline. The CDR3 protein is CSVMIGDNTYEQYF. The CDR3 DNA follows: TGCAGCGTAATGATAGGGGACAACACCTACGAGCAGTACTTC.

J is TRBJ1-1 and V is TRBV19; no definite D call. The CDR3 covers 11 residues. Germline CDR1 LNHDA, CDR2 SQIVND (reference sequence). V lost 7 bases, J lost 1 base, and 4 bases lay in between. This chain's CDR3 is CASIKNTEAFF. DNA of the CDR3: TGTGCCAGTATCAAGAACACTGAAGCTTTCTTT. The full variable domain, its missing parts supplied by reference TRBV19 and TRBJ1-1, is DGGITQSPKYLFRKEGQNVTLSCEQNLNHDAMYWYRQDPGQGLRLIYYSQIVNDFQKGDIAEGYSVSREKKESFPLTVTSAQKNPTAFYLCASIKNTEAFFGQGTRLTVV.

This sequence joins TRBV7-9 and TRBJ2-7, with 7 nucleotides matching TRBD1. Germline V gene sequence: CDR1 SEHNR, CDR2 FQNEAQ (reference sequence). This CDR3 has 14 residues. The V and J ends lost 6 bases and 0 bases, in that order; junction bases with no gene match: 5. CDR3 sequence reads: CASSRTGGSYEQYF. The CDR3, as DNA: TGTGCCAGCAGTCGGACAGGAGGCTCCTACGAGCAGTACTTC.

This clone turned up a few times. This chain joins TRBV4-1 and TRBJ2-5; TRBD2 is a possible D gene (5 bases). The CDR3 runs to 16 residues. Germline V gene sequence: CDR1 MGHRA, CDR2 YSYEKL. Trimming shortened V by 1 base and J by 2 bases, and 14 bases separated the two germline ends. The CDR3 sequence is CASSQVVEEEQETQYF. In DNA, the CDR3 is TGCGCCAGCAGCCAAGTGGTGGAGGAGGAGCAAGAGACCCAGTACTTC.

V gene TRBV27 combines with J gene TRBJ2-1; 11 bases align to TRBD2. Germline assignment: CDR1 MNHEY and CDR2 SMNVEV (reference sequence). The CDR3 consists of 15 residues. The V segment lost 3 bases and the J segment 7 bases; nucleotides outside the gene matches: 5. In nucleotides, the CDR3 is TGTGCCAGCAGTTTCGGGACTAGCGGAAGGAATGAGCAGTTCTTC. It codes for CASSFGTSGRNEQFF.

The rearrangement joins TRBV4-1 to TRBJ1-2, with D perhaps TRBD1 (6 bases). The germline V gene encodes CDR1 MGHRA and CDR2 YSYEKL. The CDR3 totals 15 residues. The V and J ends lost 0 bases and 4 bases respectively, with 12 bases between them. CDR3 residues: CASSQDPRGIYGYTF. Here the CDR3 DNA reads TGCGCCAGCAGCCAAGATCCCAGGGGTATCTATGGCTACACCTTC.

This clone has a handful of counts. The rearrangement uses TRBV4-1 and TRBJ2-7, with a tentative D call TRBD2 (5 bases). The CDR3 runs 14 residues. The germline V gene encodes CDR1 MGHRA and CDR2 YSYEKL. Trimming removed 2 bases from V and 1 base from J, with 9 bases in between. CDR3 in DNA: TGCGCCAGCAGCCAAACTAGTCTTTCCTACGAGCAGTACTTC. This encodes CASSQTSLSYEQYF.

This sequence joins TRBV10-3 and TRBJ2-1; D is undetermined. The CDR3 spans 14 residues. Germline V gene data show CDR1 as ENHRY and CDR2 as SYGVKD. V shed 7 bases and J shed 2 bases, with 12 bases lying between them. CDR3 in DNA: TGTGCCATCAAAGGCTCCGGAACCTACAATGAGCAGTTCTTC. This gives the protein CAIKGSGTYNEQFF.

The chain joins TRBV5-1 to TRBJ1-5; no definite D call. Deletions cut 0 bases from V and 3 bases from J, with 4 bases between. This CDR3 contains 13 residues. Germline CDR1 and CDR2: SGHRS and YFSETQ. CDR3 amino acids: CASSLAVNQPQHF. CDR3 DNA sequence: TGCGCCAGCAGCTTGGCGGTCAATCAGCCCCAGCATTTT.